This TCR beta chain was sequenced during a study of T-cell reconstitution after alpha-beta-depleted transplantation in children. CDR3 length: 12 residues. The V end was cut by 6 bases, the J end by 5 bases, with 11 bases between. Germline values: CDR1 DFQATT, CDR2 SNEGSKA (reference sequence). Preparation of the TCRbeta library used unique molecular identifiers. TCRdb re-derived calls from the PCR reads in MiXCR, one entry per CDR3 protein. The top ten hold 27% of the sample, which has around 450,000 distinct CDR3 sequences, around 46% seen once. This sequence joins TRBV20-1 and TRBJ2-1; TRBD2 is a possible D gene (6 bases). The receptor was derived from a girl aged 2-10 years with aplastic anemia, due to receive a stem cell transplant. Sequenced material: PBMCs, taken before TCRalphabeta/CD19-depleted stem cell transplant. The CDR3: CSAGLSHNEQFF. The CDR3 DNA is TGCAGTGCCGGACTATCACACAATGAGCAGTTCTTC.